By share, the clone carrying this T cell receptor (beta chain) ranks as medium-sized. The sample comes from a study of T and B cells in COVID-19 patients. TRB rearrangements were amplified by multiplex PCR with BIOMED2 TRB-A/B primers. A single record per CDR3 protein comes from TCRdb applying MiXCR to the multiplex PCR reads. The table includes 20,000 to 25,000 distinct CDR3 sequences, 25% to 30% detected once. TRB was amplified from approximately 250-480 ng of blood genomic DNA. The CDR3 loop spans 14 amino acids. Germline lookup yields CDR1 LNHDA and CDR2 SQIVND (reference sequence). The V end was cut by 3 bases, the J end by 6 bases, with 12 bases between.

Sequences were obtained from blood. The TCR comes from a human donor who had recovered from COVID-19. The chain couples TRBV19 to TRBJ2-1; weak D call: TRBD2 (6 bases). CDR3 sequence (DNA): TGTGCCAGTAGTATCGGGAGCCCGCTCAATGAGCAGTTCTTC. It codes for CASSIGSPLNEQFF.